These 30 T cell receptor beta chains were all obtained from the same sample, sequenced in a study of blood T cell repertoires in COVID-19. The data were produced by immunoSEQ multiplex PCR, yet TCRdb's version contains in-frame clones alone and is incomplete. The repertoire consists of over 95,000 clones, with around 88% occurring once and the leading ten covering 15% to 20%. Sequencing input: peripheral blood. Every receptor here comes from a human donor with acute or convalescent COVID-19. The donor label of this sample is uncertain.

The V call is TRBV19, the J call TRBJ2-5, with D perhaps matching TRBD1 (5 bases). This CDR3 has 13 amino acids. Germline loops: CDR1 LNHDA, CDR2 SQIVND (reference sequence). V gave up 10 bases and J gave up 4 bases, with 16 bases separating them. CDR3 nucleotides: TGTGCCACCTCAGGGATCTTGGGAGAGACCCAGTACTTC. Residues: CATSGILGETQYF.

This chain joins TRBV6-5 and TRBJ1-6; 7 nucleotides line up with TRBD1. This CDR3 comprises 14 residues. Trimming at V came to 7 bases and at J to 7 bases, leaving 7 bases not matched to a gene. Germline values: CDR1 MNHEY, CDR2 SVGAGI. The CDR3 sequence: CASTMGTENSPLHF. CDR3 DNA sequence: TGTGCCAGCACAATGGGGACAGAGAATTCACCCCTCCACTTT.

V and J are TRBV5-6 and TRBJ2-7, with D possibly TRBD1 on 6 matching bases. The length of the CDR3 is 13 residues. The V end was cut by 0 bases, the J end by 7 bases, with 11 bases between. The germline CDR1 and CDR2 sequences are SGHDT and YYEEEE. The CDR3 region has the DNA TGTGCCAGCAGCTTGGGGGGGCTGGAAGAGCAGTACTTC. This gives the protein CASSLGGLEEQYF.

V and J are TRBV5-4 and TRBJ2-7; 7 nucleotides align to TRBD2. Germline values: CDR1 SGHNT, CDR2 YYREEE (reference sequence). The CDR3 runs 15 residues. The junction had 8 bases not matched to a gene; V was cut back by 0 bases and J by 5 bases. Here the CDR3 DNA reads TGTGCCAGCAGCTTGGAGCCGCTAGCGGTCCACGAGCAGTACTTC. Protein product: CASSLEPLAVHEQYF.

V gene TRBV1 combines with J gene TRBJ2-2; the D call of TRBD2 is as the table states it, not checked on the DNA. TRBV1 corresponds to a pseudogene. The CDR3 loop spans 15 amino acids. The CDR3 sequence: CTSRNRDLNTGELFF. The CDR3, as DNA: TGCACCAGCAGGAACCGGGACTTGAACACCGGGGAGCTGTTTTTT.

The V gene is TRBV13, the J gene TRBJ2-3; 9 bases align to TRBD2. Germline CDR1 is PRHDT and CDR2 is FYEKMQ (reference sequence). The junction had 11 bases not matched to a gene; V was cut back by 0 bases and J by 7 bases. This CDR3 has 17 amino acids. This CDR3 is CASSLGRRRGGDNTQYF. For the CDR3, the DNA is TGTGCCAGCAGCTTAGGCCGGCGGCGGGGGGGCGACAATACGCAGTATTTT. The whole variable domain, filled in from reference TRBV13 and TRBJ2-3, reads AAGVIQSPRHLIKEKRETATLKCYPIPRHDTVYWYQQGPGQDPQFLISFYEKMQSDKGSIPDRFSAQQFSDYHSELNMSSLELGDSALYFCASSLGRRRGGDNTQYFGPGTRLTVL.

The V call is TRBV14, the J call TRBJ2-6; TRBD2 might be the D (7 bases). The CDR3 runs 16 residues. The V gene's germline CDR1 is SGHDN and CDR2 FVKESK. Trimming left V 4 bases short and J 2 bases short, with 12 bases between. The CDR3 bases are TGTGCCAGCAGCCGGGGGGGCGGCCCTGGGGCCAACGTCCTGACTTTC. Encoded protein: CASSRGGGPGANVLTF.

This clone was picked up one time. The DNA for the CDR3 is TGTGCCAGCAGCCCACAACAGGGGCAGCAGGAGACCCAGTACTTC. It specifies CASSPQQGQQETQYF. The V gene is TRBV4-2, the J gene TRBJ2-5, with 7 bases fitting TRBD1. The CDR3 sequence is 15 residues long. V was clipped by 4 bases and J by 5 bases; unmatched bases: 10. Germline CDR1 reads LGHNA; CDR2 reads YNFKEQ.

J is TRBJ2-2 and V is TRBV27; 10 bases agree with TRBD2. The CDR3 has 17 residues. The J segment lost 4 bases and the V segment lost 4 bases, leaving 9 bases of the junction unmatched. Germline V CDR1 and CDR2: MNHEY, SMNVEV (reference sequence). In nucleotides, the CDR3 is TGTGCCAGCAGTTGGACCAGGACTAGCGGATTCACCGGGGAGCTGTTTTTT. The encoded protein is CASSWTRTSGFTGELFF.

V usage is TRBV7-9 and J usage is TRBJ2-7; TRBD2 matches 7 bases. This CDR3 is built from 14 residues. In germline, CDR1 is SEHNR, CDR2 FQNEAQ (reference sequence). Trimming removed 1 base from V and 6 bases from J; junction bases left unmatched: 6. The CDR3 reads CASSLESTSSEQYF. The CDR3 DNA sequence: TGTGCCAGCAGCTTAGAATCGACTAGCTCCGAGCAGTACTTC.

In its sample, this clone was seen a few times. The V call is TRBV28, the J call TRBJ2-7, with 7 bases that match TRBD1. This CDR3 is built from 13 residues. Germline CDR1 MDHEN, CDR2 SYDVKM. The V and J ends lost 5 bases and 6 bases, in that order; junction bases with no gene match: 7. The CDR3 region has the DNA TGTGCCAGCAGTCGGGACAGCGCCGGCGAGCAGTACTTC. Its translation is CASSRDSAGEQYF.

The chain uses TRBV7-7 and TRBJ2-2; D perhaps matches TRBD2 (6 bases). The germline V and J ends were trimmed by 2 bases and 4 bases, with 14 bases remaining between them. Germline CDR1 and CDR2: SSHAT and FNYEAQ (reference sequence). The length of the CDR3 is 16 residues. CDR3 region: CASSLSPGGATGELFF. CDR3 DNA: TGTGCCAGCAGCTTATCCCCCGGGGGTGCCACCGGGGAGCTGTTTTTT.

This chain joins TRBV28 and TRBJ1-1, with 9 bases fitting TRBD1. Trimming at V came to 6 bases and at J to 7 bases, leaving 9 bases not matched to a gene. CDR1 and CDR2 from the germline V gene are MDHEN and SYDVKM. The length of the CDR3 is 14 residues. The CDR3 here is CASRSGQGTHEAFF. As DNA, the CDR3 is TGTGCCAGCAGGTCCGGACAGGGGACCCATGAAGCTTTCTTT.

The chain uses TRBV9 and TRBJ1-1, with D maybe TRBD1 (5 bases). CDR3 length: 13 amino acids. The V gene lost 2 bases and the J gene lost 4 bases, with 9 bases spanning the gap. CDR1 is SGDLS, CDR2 YYNGEE, per germline. CDR3 amino acids: CASSVQGGTEAFF. The CDR3 DNA sequence: TGTGCCAGCAGCGTGCAGGGAGGCACTGAAGCTTTCTTT.

This clone occurred once. This chain joins TRBV3-1 (or the pseudogene TRBV3-2) and TRBJ2-7; D gene ambiguous. The length of the CDR3 is 16 residues. V lost 5 bases to trimming and J lost 1 base, with 18 bases between them. CDR1 and CDR2 (germline): LGHDT, YNNKEL (reference sequence). The CDR3 nucleotides read TGTGCCAGCAGCTATACCGGAGCCAGCTCGTCCTACGAGCAGTACTTC. Translation gives CASSYTGASSSYEQYF.

This chain uses TRBV28 with TRBJ2-5; TRBD2 is a possible D gene (5 bases). The V end lost 4 bases, the J end lost 6 bases, and 9 bases lay between the germline ends. The V gene's germline CDR1 is MDHEN and CDR2 SYDVKM. This CDR3 contains 12 residues. The CDR3 is CASSSPSQTQYF. For the CDR3, the DNA is TGTGCCAGCAGTTCCCCTAGCCAGACCCAGTACTTC.

This sequence joins TRBV7-2 and TRBJ1-6; possible D gene TRBD1, 6 bases. Germline loops: CDR1 SGHTA, CDR2 FQGNSA. The CDR3 sequence is 15 residues long. The ends were cut back, 3 bases at V and 8 bases at J, with 14 bases in the middle. The CDR3 DNA reads TGTGCCAGCAGCTTCCGACCAGAGGGGGATTCACCCCTCCACTTT. Translation gives CASSFRPEGDSPLHF.

The chain uses TRBV6-5 and TRBJ2-2; D uncertain. The V gene lost 0 bases and the J gene lost 3 bases, with 11 bases spanning the gap. This CDR3 contains 16 residues. Per the germline V gene, CDR1 is MNHEY and CDR2 is SVGAGI. The CDR3 nucleotides read TGTGCCAGCAGTTACTCGGCACTTCGGGACACCGGGGAGCTGTTTTTT. Residues: CASSYSALRDTGELFF.

The chain employs TRBV6-5 and TRBJ2-2, with 7 positions matching TRBD1. This CDR3 contains 14 residues. V was pared by 4 bases and J by 6 bases, with 5 bases of the junction left unmatched. Per germline, CDR1 MNHEY and CDR2 SVGAGI. The CDR3 DNA sequence: TGTGCCAGCAGTTGGAAACAGGGGTCCGGGGAGCTGTTTTTT. Translated: CASSWKQGSGELFF.

V gene TRBV28 combines with J gene TRBJ2-2; 7 bases agree with TRBD1. The germline gives CDR1 MDHEN, CDR2 SYDVKM. The CDR3 totals 13 residues. Trimming at V came to 7 bases and at J to 7 bases, leaving 6 bases not matched to a gene. The CDR3 DNA is TGTGCCAGCACCCTAGGGGGCCACGGGGAGCTGTTTTTT. Its translation: CASTLGGHGELFF.

The gene calls are TRBV5-6 and TRBJ1-2, with 7 bases matching TRBD1. CDR1 is SGHDT and CDR2 is YYEEEE in the germline V gene. V gave up 4 bases and J gave up 7 bases; unmatched junction bases: 7. This CDR3 region has 13 residues. As DNA, the CDR3 is TGTGCCAGCAGCACCAGGGACAGCCTTGGCTACACCTTC. Translated, it gives CASSTRDSLGYTF.

The J gene is TRBJ1-4, the V gene TRBV19; D gene uncertain. Germline assignment: CDR1 LNHDA and CDR2 SQIVND (reference sequence). The CDR3 totals 15 residues. Trimming took off 1 base at V and 7 bases at J, with 13 bases between the two ends. In DNA, the CDR3 is TGTGCCAGTAGTATAGGAGGCAGATTTACTGAAAAACTGTTTTTT. Translating gives CASSIGGRFTEKLFF.

V usage is TRBV18 and J usage is TRBJ1-1; D gene uncertain. The CDR3 is 15 residues long. V shed 0 bases and J shed 4 bases, with 12 bases lying between them. Germline values: CDR1 KGHSH, CDR2 LQKENI. Here the CDR3 reads CASSPPSVMSTEAFF. As DNA, the CDR3 is TGTGCCAGCTCACCACCTTCCGTGATGAGCACTGAAGCTTTCTTT. The variable domain in full, with the rest retrieved from reference TRBV18 and TRBJ1-1, is NAGVMQNPRHLVRRRGQEARLRCSPMKGHSHVYWYRQLPEEGLKFMVYLQKENIIDESGMPKERFSAEFPKEGPSILRIQQVVRGDSAAYFCASSPPSVMSTEAFFGQGTRLTVV.

This rearrangement joins TRBV3-1 (or the pseudogene TRBV3-2) to TRBJ2-1, with 11 nucleotides matching TRBD2. V lost 0 bases, J lost 7 bases, and 8 bases stayed unmatched. The CDR3 runs to 17 residues. Germline CDR1 is LGHDT and CDR2 is YNNKEL (reference sequence). The CDR3 is CASSQENKGLAVNEQFF. CDR3 DNA: TGTGCCAGCAGCCAAGAAAATAAGGGACTAGCGGTAAATGAGCAGTTCTTC.

This chain links TRBV5-1 with TRBJ2-3; 8 bases are shared with TRBD2. The length of the CDR3 is 15 residues. V shed 6 bases, J shed 3 bases, and the junction held 9 bases outside the gene matches. Germline values: CDR1 SGHRS, CDR2 YFSETQ. CDR3 in DNA: TGCGCCAGCAACCCCACGGGAGGGCCAACAGATACGCAGTATTTT. Residues: CASNPTGGPTDTQYF. The complete variable domain, with remaining parts taken from reference TRBV5-1 and TRBJ2-3, reads KAGVTQTPRYLIKTRGQQVTLSCSPISGHRSVSWYQQTPGQGLQFLFEYFSETQRNKGNFPGRFSGRQFSNSRSEMNVSTLELGDSALYLCASNPTGGPTDTQYFGPGTRLTVL.

The chain is built from TRBV11-2 and TRBJ1-6; D is possibly TRBD1 (5 bases). This CDR3 has 16 amino acids. Per germline, CDR1 SGHAT and CDR2 FQNNGV. V lost 1 base and J 0 bases, leaving 7 bases between the germline ends. CDR3 sequence: CASSLGRGSYNSPLHF. The CDR3 DNA reads as TGTGCCAGCAGCTTAGGAAGGGGCTCCTATAATTCACCCCTCCACTTT.

This clone is a singleton in its sample. The chain links TRBV28 to TRBJ1-6; D may be TRBD1 (6 bases). The CDR3 is 16 residues long. V lost 0 bases, J lost 3 bases, and 9 bases lay in between. CDR1 and CDR2 (germline): MDHEN, SYDVKM. CDR3 sequence (DNA): TGTGCCAGCAGTTTATGGGCAGGGGACTATAATTCACCCCTCCACTTT. Translating it yields CASSLWAGDYNSPLHF.

This chain links TRBV28 with TRBJ1-2; no reliable D call. Germline V gene lookup returns CDR1 MDHEN and CDR2 SYDVKM. The length of the CDR3 is 13 residues. Trimming removed 6 bases at V and 8 bases at J, with 16 bases between. CDR3: CASSPAGVVGYTF. CDR3 nucleotide sequence: TGTGCCAGCAGCCCCGCCGGGGTTGTAGGCTACACCTTC.

The chain recombines TRBV27 with TRBJ1-2, with 9 positions matching TRBD1. This CDR3 is 14 amino acids long. With V trimmed by 0 bases and J by 8 bases, 4 bases remained unmatched. Germline-derived CDR1 and CDR2 are MNHEY and SMNVEV (reference sequence). The DNA for the CDR3 is TGTGCCAGCAGTTTATCTGGGACAGGGAACGGCTACACCTTC. Translation gives CASSLSGTGNGYTF.

The rearrangement joins TRBV19 to TRBJ1-1, with 7 bases that match TRBD1. CDR3 length equals 14 residues. The germline CDR1 and CDR2 sequences are LNHDA and SQIVND (reference sequence). Losses at the gene ends were 7 bases for V and 3 bases for J; bases not matched to a gene: 8. CDR3 coding DNA: TGTGCCAGTATACCCAGGGGGATGGACACTGAAGCTTTCTTT. Translation gives CASIPRGMDTEAFF.